The 24 T cell receptor beta chains listed next were all sequenced from one sample in a study of PD-1 blockade in classical Hodgkin lymphoma. Some clones are missing from TCRdb's copy, which holds only in-frame ones; the method was immunoSEQ multiplex PCR. The repertoire holds 20,000 to 30,000 clones, with under 95% as singletons. Time point of the sample: newly diagnosed, previously untreated cHL patient sample. By magnetic negative selection, CD4+ T cells were purified from thawed PBMCs. The sequencing input was CD4+ T cells from blood. Receptors were obtained from a human donor with classical Hodgkin lymphoma.

V gene TRBV7-7 combines with J gene TRBJ2-1; 7 bases line up with TRBD2. The CDR3 runs 13 residues. Per germline, CDR1 SSHAT and CDR2 FNYEAQ (reference sequence). J was trimmed by 7 bases and V by 5 bases; bases with no gene match: 5. The CDR3 nucleotides read TGTGCCAGCAGCCCGGGGGAGGGTAATGAGCAGTTCTTC. This translates into CASSPGEGNEQFF.

The J gene is TRBJ2-5, the V gene TRBV7-3; TRBD1 is a possible D gene (6 bases). This CDR3 spans 16 amino acids. Trimming pared 4 bases from V and 2 bases from J, leaving 17 bases between. The germline V gene has CDR1 SGHTA and CDR2 FQGTGA. CDR3 sequence: CASSSGVAGVQETQYF. In nucleotides, the CDR3 is TGTGCCAGCAGCTCGGGCGTTGCAGGGGTTCAAGAGACCCAGTACTTC. Looking up the rest from reference TRBV7-3 and TRBJ2-5 gives the full variable domain: GAGVSQTPSNKVTEKGKYVELRCDPISGHTALYWYRQSLGQGPEFLIYFQGTGAADDSGLPNDRFFAVRPEGSVSTLKIQRTERGDSAVYLCASSSGVAGVQETQYFGPGTRLLVL.

V and J are TRBV28 and TRBJ2-1, with D unclear. The V end lost 7 bases, the J end lost 5 bases, and 15 bases lay between the germline ends. Germline assignment: CDR1 MDHEN and CDR2 SYDVKM. CDR3 size: 14 residues. The CDR3 reads CASTGPLFNNEQFF. The CDR3 coding sequence is TGTGCCAGCACCGGGCCGCTTTTTAACAATGAGCAGTTCTTC.

This rearrangement joins TRBV7-6 to TRBJ2-3; TRBD2 agrees at 8 bases. J was trimmed by 1 base and V by 0 bases; bases with no gene match: 3. CDR1 and CDR2 from the germline V gene are SGHVS and FNYEAQ. The length of the CDR3 is 16 residues. CDR3 amino acids: CASSLAAGVGTDTQYF. In nucleotides, the CDR3 is TGTGCCAGCAGCTTAGCAGCGGGGGTGGGCACAGATACGCAGTATTTT.

The V gene is TRBV7-9, the J gene TRBJ1-1, with 8 bases fitting TRBD1. Germline-derived CDR1 and CDR2 are SEHNR and FQNEAQ (reference sequence). There are 13 residues in the CDR3. After removal of 2 bases from V and 5 bases from J, the junction contained 1 base not matched to a gene. DNA for the CDR3: TGTGCCAGCAGCTTACAGGGGGCTACTGAAGCTTTCTTT. It translates to CASSLQGATEAFF.

V gene TRBV11-2 combines with J gene TRBJ2-5; D is uncertain. From germline, CDR1 is SGHAT and CDR2 FQNNGV. Deletions cut 2 bases from V and 4 bases from J, with 2 bases between. The CDR3 consists of 11 residues. The CDR3 DNA reads as TGTGCCAGCAGCTTATTAGAGACCCAGTACTTC. Translation: CASSLLETQYF.

This clone is a singleton in its sample. J is TRBJ2-6 and V is TRBV19, with 7 bases matching TRBD1. CDR3 length equals 16 residues. Per germline, CDR1 LNHDA and CDR2 SQIVND (reference sequence). V gave up 4 bases and J gave up 2 bases; unmatched junction bases: 5. As DNA, the CDR3 is TGTGCCAGTAGTACCATCGACAGGGCTGGGGCCAACGTCCTGACTTTC. Its translation: CASSTIDRAGANVLTF.

V usage is TRBV29-1 and J usage is TRBJ2-3, with 11 bases fitting TRBD1. With V trimmed by 6 bases and J by 2 bases, 16 bases remained unmatched. The CDR3 has 18 amino acids. From germline, CDR1 is SQVTM and CDR2 ANQGSEA. CDR3 DNA: TGCAGCGTGGGTGGACAGGGGGCCTCTCCGAGCCTCACAGATACGCAGTATTTT. It encodes CSVGGQGASPSLTDTQYF.

The chain carries TRBV4-3 and TRBJ1-2; a weak D match, TRBD1 (6 bases). Germline V gene data show CDR1 as LGHNA and CDR2 as YSLEER. The CDR3 length is 18 residues. Trimming took 0 bases from V and 4 from J, leaving 21 bases between them. CDR3 sequence reads: CASSQEEGGTSRGYGYTF. The CDR3 DNA reads TGCGCCAGCAGCCAAGAAGAAGGTGGGACCTCCAGGGGCTATGGCTACACCTTC.

This chain joins TRBV19 and TRBJ1-5; maybe TRBD1 (6 bases). Trimming left V 3 bases short and J 6 bases short, with 12 bases between. The CDR3 has 14 amino acids. The germline V gene encodes CDR1 LNHDA and CDR2 SQIVND (reference sequence). CDR3 nucleotide sequence: TGTGCCAGTAGTATGGTCGTGGGGGCTCAGCCCCAGCATTTT. As protein: CASSMVVGAQPQHF.

V and J are TRBV7-9 and TRBJ1-3; no firm D call. Germline V gene lookup returns CDR1 SEHNR and CDR2 FQNEAQ (reference sequence). V was cut by 2 bases and J by 0 bases, with 5 bases left in between. This CDR3 region has 14 residues. In nucleotides, the CDR3 is TGTGCCAGCAGCTTACGGAACTCTGGAAACACCATATATTTT. It translates to CASSLRNSGNTIYF.

This clone was seen only once. The chain employs TRBV5-1 and TRBJ2-2, with D perhaps given as TRBD1 or TRBD2 (5 bases each). V shed 3 bases and J shed 3 bases, with 12 bases lying between them. The CDR3 is 15 amino acids. Per germline, CDR1 SGHRS and CDR2 YFSETQ. The CDR3 DNA reads TGCGCCAGCAGCTCCGAGTGGGGGTACACCGGGGAGCTGTTTTTT. Translated: CASSSEWGYTGELFF.

The count of this clone is one. The rearrangement joins TRBV5-1 to TRBJ2-5; D is undetermined. Germline V gives CDR1 SGHRS, CDR2 YFSETQ. The CDR3 extends over 13 amino acids. Trimming took 3 bases from V and 0 from J, leaving 6 bases between them. CDR3 sequence reads: CASSSPYQETQYF. The CDR3 nucleotides read TGCGCCAGCAGCTCCCCCTACCAAGAGACCCAGTACTTC.

The chain links TRBV6-1 to TRBJ1-1; D uncertain. Trimming removed 5 bases from V and 0 bases from J, with 7 bases in between. The CDR3 contains 13 residues. CDR1 MNHNS and CDR2 SASEGT come from the germline V gene. Written as DNA, the CDR3 is TGTGCCAGCAGTTATATGATGAACACTGAAGCTTTCTTT. It specifies CASSYMMNTEAFF.

The chain combines TRBV5-1 with TRBJ2-1; D may be TRBD1 or TRBD2 (5 bases each). Between the trimmed V and J ends, which lost 4 bases and 5 bases, there was a span of 13 bases. This CDR3 has 14 amino acids. Per the germline V gene, CDR1 is SGHRS and CDR2 is YFSETQ. This chain's CDR3 is CASSRSGGDNEQFF. Here the CDR3 DNA reads TGCGCCAGCAGCCGCAGTGGGGGTGACAATGAGCAGTTCTTC.

The rearrangement uses TRBV7-2 and TRBJ2-7; 7 nucleotides align to TRBD1. Per the germline V gene, CDR1 is SGHTA and CDR2 is FQGNSA. The CDR3 is made up of 17 amino acids. Trimming at V came to 0 bases and at J to 0 bases, leaving 8 bases not matched to a gene. The CDR3 spells CASSLASTGQISYEQYF. DNA for the CDR3: TGTGCCAGCAGCTTAGCCTCCACGGGACAGATCTCCTACGAGCAGTACTTC. Full variable domain (missing parts from reference TRBV7-2 and TRBJ2-7): GAGVSQSPSNKVTEKGKDVELRCDPISGHTALYWYRQSLGQGLEFLIYFQGNSAPDKSGLPSDRFSAERTGGSVSTLTIQRTQQEDSAVYLCASSLASTGQISYEQYFGPGTRLTVT.

The rearrangement joins TRBV11-2 to TRBJ1-4; D ambiguous. V was pared by 1 base and J by 3 bases, with 6 bases between. CDR1 is SGHAT, CDR2 FQNNGV, per germline. The length of the CDR3 is 14 residues. The CDR3 DNA sequence: TGTGCCAGCAGCTTAGGGACCCCTAATGAAAAACTGTTTTTT. Protein sequence: CASSLGTPNEKLFF. Combining the CDR3 with reference TRBV11-2 and TRBJ1-4 gives the whole variable domain EAGVAQSPRYKIIEKRQSVAFWCNPISGHATLYWYQQILGQGPKLLIQFQNNGVVDDSQLPKDRFSAERLKGVDSTLKIQPAKLEDSAVYLCASSLGTPNEKLFFGSGTQLSVL.

The rearrangement uses TRBV21-1 and TRBJ1-4; TRBD1, the table's D call, was not compared with the DNA. TRBV21-1 is a pseudogene locus. This CDR3 region has 16 residues. The CDR3 sequence is CASSKVGGDNNEKLFF. CDR3 nucleotides: TGTGCCAGCAGCAAAGTAGGGGGCGATAATAATGAAAAACTGTTTTTT.

This clone has just one count. The chain joins TRBV5-1 to TRBJ1-1; 9 nucleotides line up with TRBD1. Looked up from germline, CDR1 is SGHRS and CDR2 is YFSETQ. This CDR3 has 16 residues. Trimming removed 0 bases from V and 7 bases from J; junction bases left unmatched: 10. The CDR3 is CASSLAGWTGVGEAFF. The CDR3 bases are TGCGCCAGCAGCTTGGCGGGTTGGACAGGGGTAGGTGAAGCTTTCTTT.

The chain combines TRBV6-1 with TRBJ2-1; 10 nucleotides align to TRBD2. Looked up from germline, CDR1 is MNHNS and CDR2 is SASEGT. With 6 bases clipped from V and 7 bases from J, the junction kept 12 bases outside the gene matches. This CDR3 has 16 amino acids. CDR3 in amino acids: CASREIAGGTFNEQFF. CDR3 coding DNA: TGTGCCAGCAGGGAAATAGCGGGGGGCACCTTTAATGAGCAGTTCTTC.

The chain is built from TRBV6-5 and TRBJ1-1, with TRBD1 identical over 8 bases. Germline V CDR1 and CDR2: MNHEY, SVGAGI. The CDR3 spans 14 residues. V dropped 3 bases and J dropped 3; count of bases not matched to a gene: 3. Here the CDR3 DNA reads TGTGCCAGCAGTTATTCAGGGGGCGACACTGAAGCTTTCTTT. It is translated as CASSYSGGDTEAFF.

V usage is TRBV5-1 and J usage is TRBJ2-4, with D possibly being TRBD1 or TRBD2 (6 bases each). This CDR3 spans 14 amino acids. Trimming removed 0 bases at V and 7 bases at J, with 11 bases between. Germline values: CDR1 SGHRS, CDR2 YFSETQ. This CDR3 reads CASSLAGGANIQYF. CDR3 nucleotides: TGCGCCAGCAGCTTGGCCGGGGGCGCGAACATTCAGTACTTC.

The table lists this clone with a count of one. The V and J genes are TRBV4-3 and TRBJ1-6; no firm D call. The V end lost 1 base, the J end lost 9 bases, and 13 bases lay between the germline ends. Germline assignment: CDR1 LGHNA and CDR2 YSLEER. There are 15 residues in the CDR3. CDR3 loop: CASSQVWSGPSPLHF. The CDR3 DNA is TGCGCCAGCAGCCAAGTTTGGTCAGGACCTTCACCCCTCCACTTT.

J is TRBJ2-7 and V is TRBV11-2; D is possibly TRBD2 (7 bases). Trimming took 8 bases from V and 5 from J, leaving 25 bases between them. This CDR3 is 16 amino acids long. Germline assignment: CDR1 SGHAT and CDR2 FQNNGV. The CDR3 here is CASSPQGRGFFHEQYF. The CDR3 DNA sequence: TGTGCCAGCTCTCCTCAGGGGCGGGGGTTTTTTCACGAGCAGTACTTC.